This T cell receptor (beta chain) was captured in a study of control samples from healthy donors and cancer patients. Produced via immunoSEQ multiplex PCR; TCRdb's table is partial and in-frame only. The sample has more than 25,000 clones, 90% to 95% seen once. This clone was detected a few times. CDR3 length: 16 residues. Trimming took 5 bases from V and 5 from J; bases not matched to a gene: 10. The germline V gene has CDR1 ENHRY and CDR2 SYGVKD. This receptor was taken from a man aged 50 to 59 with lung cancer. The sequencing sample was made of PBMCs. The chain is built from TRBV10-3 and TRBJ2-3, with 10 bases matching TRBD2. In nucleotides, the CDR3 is TGTGCCATCAGTAAGAGCGGGGGGGCCTGGAGAGATACGCAGTATTTT. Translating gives CAISKSGGAWRDTQYF.